This TCR beta chain came from a study of CXCR3-negative and CXCR3-positive naive CD8 T cells. Study findings and constraints: CXCR3-positive naive cells carried more hydrophobic TRB CDR3s than CXCR3-negative ones.

The libraries of TRB cDNA were constructed through 5' RACE using UMI labels. After re-calling the 5' RACE reads, TCRdb lists one entry per CDR3 protein, DNA absent. The sample totals around 95,000 distinct CDR3 sequences. The CDR3 sequence is 16 residues long. CDR1 and CDR2 from the germline V gene are SGHDN and FVKESK. In the case of this clonotype: The target antigen is unknown.

This receptor was taken from a human donor in good health. Some clones in this sample may be carry-over from other donors' samples. Material for sequencing was naive CXCR3+ CD8+ T cells from blood. Sample subset: CD45RO-CCR7+CD27+CD95- naive CD8+ T cells expressing CXCR3 (TNR3+). The chain recombines TRBV14 with TRBJ2-1; TCRdb proposes TRBD1, but this gene call is untestable without DNA. CDR3 in amino acids: CASSHTGTGEVNEQFF.